This T cell receptor beta chain stems from a study of radiotherapy plus CTLA-4 blockade in lung cancer. At the level of the study: Objective responses were observed in approximately 20% of patients, and disease control was achieved by about 30%. Study findings and constraints: The study found tumor-derived TCR clones expanded in blood after radiotherapy plus ipilimumab.

Patients with chemo-refractory metastatic non-small-cell lung cancer received focal radiation plus CTLA-4 blockade with ipilimumab. The V and J ends lost 2 bases and 4 bases respectively, with 15 bases between them. The CDR3 covers 16 residues. Looked up from germline, CDR1 is LNHDA and CDR2 is SQIVND (reference sequence). The assay was immunoSEQ multiplex PCR, and TCRdb's table has in-frame clones only and misses some. The sample contains 80,000 to 95,000 clones, around 83% of which appear only once. Concerning this clone: Its antigen is still unknown.

The input for sequencing was peripheral blood, taken from a patient treated with radiotherapy plus ipilimumab. This clonotype was obtained from a human donor with non-small cell lung cancer who had stable disease on radiotherapy plus ipilimumab. V is TRBV19 and J is TRBJ1-5, with TRBD1 as a possible D gene (5 bases). In nucleotides, the CDR3 is TGTGCCAGTAGTATAACCAGTACAGGTCTGAATCAGCCCCAGCATTTT. Amino acid sequence: CASSITSTGLNQPQHF.